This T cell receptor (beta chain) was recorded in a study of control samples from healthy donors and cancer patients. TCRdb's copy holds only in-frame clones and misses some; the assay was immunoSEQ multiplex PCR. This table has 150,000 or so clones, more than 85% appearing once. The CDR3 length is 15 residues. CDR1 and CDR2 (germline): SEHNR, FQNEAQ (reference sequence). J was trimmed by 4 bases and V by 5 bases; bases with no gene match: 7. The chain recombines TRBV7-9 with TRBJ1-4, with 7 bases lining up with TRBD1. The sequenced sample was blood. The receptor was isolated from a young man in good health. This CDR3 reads CASSPGDSYNEKLFF. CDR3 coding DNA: TGTGCCAGCAGCCCAGGGGACAGCTATAATGAAAAACTGTTTTTT.